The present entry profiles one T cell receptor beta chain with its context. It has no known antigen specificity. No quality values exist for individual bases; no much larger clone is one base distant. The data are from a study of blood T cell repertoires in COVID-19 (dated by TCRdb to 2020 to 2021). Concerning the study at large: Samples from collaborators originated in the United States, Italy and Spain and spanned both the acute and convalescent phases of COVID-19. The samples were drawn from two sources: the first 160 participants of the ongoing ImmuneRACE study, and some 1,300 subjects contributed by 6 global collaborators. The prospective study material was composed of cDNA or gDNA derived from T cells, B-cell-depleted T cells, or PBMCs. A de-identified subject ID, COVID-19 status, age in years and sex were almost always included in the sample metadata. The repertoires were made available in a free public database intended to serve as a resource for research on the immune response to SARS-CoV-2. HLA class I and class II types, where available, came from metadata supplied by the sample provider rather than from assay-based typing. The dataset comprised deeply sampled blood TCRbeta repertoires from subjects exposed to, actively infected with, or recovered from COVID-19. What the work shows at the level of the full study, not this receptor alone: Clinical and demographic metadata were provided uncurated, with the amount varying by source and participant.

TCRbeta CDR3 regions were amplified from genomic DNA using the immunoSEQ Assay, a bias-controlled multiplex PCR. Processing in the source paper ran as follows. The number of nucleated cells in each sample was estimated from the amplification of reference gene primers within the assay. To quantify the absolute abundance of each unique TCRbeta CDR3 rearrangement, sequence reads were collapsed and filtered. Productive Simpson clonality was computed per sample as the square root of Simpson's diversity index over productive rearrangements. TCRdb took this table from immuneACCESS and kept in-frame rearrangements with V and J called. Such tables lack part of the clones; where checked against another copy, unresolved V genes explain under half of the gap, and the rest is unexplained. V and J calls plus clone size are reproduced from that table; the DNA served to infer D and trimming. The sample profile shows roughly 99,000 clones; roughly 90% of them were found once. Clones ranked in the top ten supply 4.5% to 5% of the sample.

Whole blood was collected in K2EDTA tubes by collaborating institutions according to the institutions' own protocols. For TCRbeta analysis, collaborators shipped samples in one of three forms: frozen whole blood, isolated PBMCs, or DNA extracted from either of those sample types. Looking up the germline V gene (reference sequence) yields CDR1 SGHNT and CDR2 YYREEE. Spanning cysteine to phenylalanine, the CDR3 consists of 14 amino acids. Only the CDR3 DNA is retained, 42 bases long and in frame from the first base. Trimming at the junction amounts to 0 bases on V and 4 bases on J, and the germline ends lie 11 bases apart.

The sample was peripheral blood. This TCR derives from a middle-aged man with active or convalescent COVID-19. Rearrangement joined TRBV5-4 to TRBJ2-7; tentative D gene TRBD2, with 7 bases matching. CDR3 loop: CASSLDGRGYEQYF. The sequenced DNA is TGTGCCAGCAGCTTGGATGGGAGGGGGTACGAGCAGTACTTC.